Listed here is a single TCR beta chain. This CDR3 region has 17 residues. CDR1 is SGDLS and CDR2 is YYNGEE in the germline V gene. Losses at the gene ends were 3 bases for V and 0 bases for J; bases not matched to a gene: 7. These data are taken from a study of control samples from healthy donors and cancer patients. Only in-frame clones appear in the TCRdb table, and some are missing; sequencing was by immunoSEQ multiplex PCR. The table lists roughly 130,000 clones, 75% to 95% of them singletons, with roughly 8.7% in the top ten. V gene TRBV9 combines with J gene TRBJ1-3, with 9 positions matching TRBD1. Material for sequencing was blood. The TCR comes from a man aged 18 to 30 in good health. In nucleotides, the CDR3 is TGTGCCAGCAGCGGACCCGGGACAGGGTTCTCTGGAAACACCATATATTTT. Amino acid sequence: CASSGPGTGFSGNTIYF. The full variable domain, completed using reference TRBV9 and TRBJ1-3, is DSGVTQTPKHLITATGQRVTLRCSPRSGDLSVYWYQQSLDQGLQFLIQYYNGEERAKGNILERFSAQQFPDLHSELNLSSLELGDSALYFCASSGPGTGFSGNTIYFGEGSWLTVV.